Listed below are T cell receptor beta chains from one sample, sequenced in a study of cytomegalovirus exposure and HLA in healthy donors. Sequencing used immunoSEQ multiplex PCR; TCRdb keeps in-frame clones, though not all of them. The profile shows 100,000 to 150,000 clones, 75% to 85% of them singletons. Sequencing was done on a sample of PBMCs. These receptors came from a woman aged 45 to 65 in good health and CMV-seropositive. Both conserved end residues are part of each CDR3. The order of the fields is CDR3 protein, CDR3 DNA, V gene, clone size, D gene, J gene. D genes are given only for firm matches. A row's size may be missing; if present it is once, few, many or a size class.

CDR3aa: CSLQGPGSFRGNYGYTF
CDR3nt: TGCAGCCTCCAAGGGCCGGGCAGCTTTAGGGGGAACTATGGCTACACCTTC
v_gene: TRBV29-1
abundance: .
d_gene: .
j_gene: TRBJ1-2

CDR3aa: CASSNRGSYEQYF
CDR3nt: TGTGCCAGCAGCAACAGGGGCTCCTACGAGCAGTACTTC
v_gene: TRBV5-4
abundance: .
d_gene: TRBD1
j_gene: TRBJ2-7

CDR3aa: CASSFSGLAGELFF
CDR3nt: TGTGCCAGCAGTTTTTCCGGGTTAGCCGGGGAGCTGTTTTTT
v_gene: TRBV27
abundance: .
d_gene: .
j_gene: TRBJ2-2

CDR3aa: CASSYSGTNEETQYF
CDR3nt: TGCGCCAGCAGCTATTCCGGGACTAATGAGGAGACCCAGTACTTC
v_gene: TRBV5-1
abundance: .
d_gene: TRBD2
j_gene: TRBJ2-5

CDR3aa: CASSLAPGLQETQYF
CDR3nt: TGTGCCAGCAGCTTAGCTCCGGGACTTCAAGAGACCCAGTACTTC
v_gene: TRBV13
abundance: .
d_gene: .
j_gene: TRBJ2-5

CDR3aa: CASSSQGSEQYF
CDR3nt: TGCGCCAGCAGCTCGCAGGGTAGCGAGCAGTACTTC
v_gene: TRBV5-1
abundance: .
d_gene: .
j_gene: TRBJ2-7

CDR3aa: CASSQDTGAGGEKLFF
CDR3nt: TGCGCCAGCAGCCAAGATACTGGGGCCGGCGGTGAAAAACTGTTTTTT
v_gene: TRBV4-3
abundance: .
d_gene: .
j_gene: TRBJ1-4

CDR3aa: CSPVPEETQYF
CDR3nt: TGCAGTCCCGTCCCTGAGGAGACCCAGTACTTC
v_gene: TRBV20-1
abundance: .
d_gene: .
j_gene: TRBJ2-5

CDR3aa: CASNVSGWSTDTQYF
CDR3nt: TGTGCCAGCAACGTATCGGGGTGGAGCACAGATACGCAGTATTTT
v_gene: TRBV9
abundance: once
d_gene: .
j_gene: TRBJ2-3

CDR3aa: CASSLLPGENEQFF
CDR3nt: TGCGCCAGCAGCTTGCTTCCAGGTGAGAATGAGCAGTTCTTC
v_gene: TRBV5-1
abundance: .
d_gene: .
j_gene: TRBJ2-1

CDR3aa: CASSMEGRYSEQYF
CDR3nt: TGTGCCAGCAGCATGGAGGGCCGCTACTCCGAGCAGTACTTC
v_gene: TRBV7-6
abundance: .
d_gene: .
j_gene: TRBJ2-7

CDR3aa: CASSLGGVLLNYGYTF
CDR3nt: TGTGCCAGCAGTTTGGGAGGCGTATTATTAAACTATGGCTACACCTTC
v_gene: TRBV28
abundance: .
d_gene: .
j_gene: TRBJ1-2

CDR3aa: CASSEIRETYNEQFF
CDR3nt: TGTGCCAGCAGCGAAATCAGGGAAACCTACAATGAGCAGTTCTTC
v_gene: TRBV11-2
abundance: .
d_gene: .
j_gene: TRBJ2-1

CDR3aa: CASSLFSTGGENEQYF
CDR3nt: TGTGCCAGCAGTTTATTTTCGACAGGGGGCGAGAACGAGCAGTACTTC
v_gene: TRBV27
abundance: .
d_gene: TRBD1
j_gene: TRBJ2-7

CDR3aa: CASRGQGRNSPLHF
CDR3nt: TGTGCCAGCAGAGGACAGGGGAGAAATTCACCCCTCCACTTT
v_gene: TRBV6-6
abundance: .
d_gene: TRBD1
j_gene: TRBJ1-6

CDR3aa: CASSQTGYGYTF
CDR3nt: TGTGCCAGCAGCCAGACAGGCTATGGCTACACCTTC
v_gene: TRBV4-2
abundance: .
d_gene: .
j_gene: TRBJ1-2

CDR3aa: CASSSTSSWETQYF
CDR3nt: TGTGCCAGCAGCTCGACTAGCAGCTGGGAGACCCAGTACTTC
v_gene: TRBV5-8
abundance: once
d_gene: TRBD2
j_gene: TRBJ2-5

CDR3aa: CAISRDRGQPQHF
CDR3nt: TGTGCCATCAGTAGGGACAGGGGTCAGCCCCAGCATTTT
v_gene: TRBV10-3
abundance: .
d_gene: TRBD1
j_gene: TRBJ1-5

CDR3aa: CASSPEGQGTPAFF
CDR3nt: TGTGCCAGCTCACCAGAGGGACAGGGTACTCCCGCTTTCTTT
v_gene: TRBV18
abundance: .
d_gene: TRBD1
j_gene: TRBJ1-1

CDR3aa: CASSLSGDMNYGYTF
CDR3nt: TGTGCCAGCAGCTTATCTGGGGACATGAACTATGGCTACACCTTC
v_gene: TRBV7-2
abundance: .
d_gene: .
j_gene: TRBJ1-2

CDR3aa: CASSLSQLRGEQYF
CDR3nt: TGCGCCAGCAGCCTCTCACAACTCCGGGGAGAGCAGTACTTC
v_gene: TRBV4-1
abundance: once
d_gene: .
j_gene: TRBJ2-7

CDR3aa: CASSSRDLPGSSPLHF
CDR3nt: TGTGCCAGCAGCTCCCGGGACTTACCGGGGAGTTCACCCCTCCACTTT
v_gene: TRBV5-6
abundance: once
d_gene: .
j_gene: TRBJ1-6

CDR3aa: CASSHGTLTLNEQFF
CDR3nt: TGTGCCAGCAGCCACGGGACTCTTACTCTCAATGAGCAGTTCTTC
v_gene: TRBV14
abundance: .
d_gene: .
j_gene: TRBJ2-1

CDR3aa: CASNLGAGGQRDTQYF
CDR3nt: TGTGCCAGCAACCTCGGAGCGGGAGGACAGAGAGATACGCAGTATTTT
v_gene: TRBV19
abundance: few
d_gene: TRBD2
j_gene: TRBJ2-3

CDR3aa: CASSPRGRETEAFF
CDR3nt: TGTGCCAGCTCACCACGGGGCAGGGAAACTGAAGCTTTCTTT
v_gene: TRBV18
abundance: .
d_gene: .
j_gene: TRBJ1-1

CDR3aa: CASSYGTGLNTIYF
CDR3nt: TGTGCCAGCAGTTACGGGACAGGGTTAAACACCATATATTTT
v_gene: TRBV6-5
abundance: .
d_gene: TRBD1
j_gene: TRBJ1-3

CDR3aa: CAWSVMPGQGSGELFF
CDR3nt: TGTGCCTGGAGTGTCATGCCCGGACAGGGATCCGGGGAGCTGTTTTTT
v_gene: TRBV30
abundance: few
d_gene: TRBD1
j_gene: TRBJ2-2

CDR3aa: CASSYAGAYTEAFF
CDR3nt: TGTGCCAGCAGTTACGCAGGTGCGTACACTGAAGCTTTCTTT
v_gene: TRBV6-6
abundance: .
d_gene: .
j_gene: TRBJ1-1

CDR3aa: CAGQTGVEQYF
CDR3nt: TGTGCCGGACAGACAGGGGTCGAGCAGTACTTC
v_gene: TRBV6-1
abundance: .
d_gene: TRBD1
j_gene: TRBJ2-7

CDR3aa: CATSRDPGNLADQETQYF
CDR3nt: TGTGCCACCAGCAGAGATCCCGGAAATCTAGCGGACCAAGAGACCCAGTACTTC
v_gene: TRBV15
abundance: .
d_gene: TRBD2
j_gene: TRBJ2-5

CDR3aa: CASSKLRVWGNQPQHF
CDR3nt: TGTGCCAGCAGCAAACTCAGGGTTTGGGGCAATCAGCCCCAGCATTTT
v_gene: TRBV21-1
abundance: .
d_gene: .
j_gene: TRBJ1-5